Listed below are T cell receptor beta chains from one sample, sequenced in a study of CD8 T cells in ankylosing spondylitis. MiXCR, applied by TCRdb to the 5' RACE reads, yields one record per CDR3 protein. Of about 200,000 distinct CDR3 sequences in the sample, around 13% were seen once. The sequenced sample was blood, either unsorted or a sorted T cell fraction (not recorded which). These receptors were taken from a male donor with ankylosing spondylitis or in good health (not recorded which). The CDR3 runs from the conserved cysteine through the conserved F or W. The D gene is left open where the match is weak. The size field is filled for only some rows; it gives once, few, many or a size class.

TRBD1	TRBJ1-6	TRBV6-1	-	TGTGCCAGCAGTGAAGTGTGGGGACAGGGTATTTCACCCCTCCACTTT	CASSEVWGQGISPLHF
-	TRBJ2-2	TRBV5-1	many	TGCGCCAGCAGGGGACCTGGTAGTAACCTAGGTAACACCGGGGAGCTGTTTTTT	CASRGPGSNLGNTGELFF
-	TRBJ2-5	TRBV27	-	TGTGCCAGCAGTCCCGAGCCGGTCAGGACTCAAGAGACCCAGTACTTC	CASSPEPVRTQETQYF
TRBD2	TRBJ2-5	TRBV27	-	TGTGCCAGCAGTTTGGGGGTAGCGGGGGTAGAGACCCAGTACTTC	CASSLGVAGVETQYF
TRBD2	TRBJ2-1	TRBV11-3	-	TGTGCCAGCAGCTTGGCTAGCGGATACAATGAGCAGTTCTTC	CASSLASGYNEQFF
TRBD1	TRBJ2-5	TRBV5-1	few	TGCGCCAGCAGCCCCGGTGGGGCGACGACAGGGCCCAACCCACCCGAGACCCAGTACTTC	CASSPGGATTGPNPPETQYF
-	TRBJ1-1	TRBV5-1	many	TGCGCCAGCAGCTTGGTGGCAGACACTGAAGCTTTCTTT	CASSLVADTEAFF
-	TRBJ2-7	TRBV2	-	TGTGCCAGCAGTTCCGGACAGCCACAGTACTTC	CASSSGQPQYF
-	TRBJ1-2	TRBV4-1	-	TGCGCCAGCAGCCAAGATTCAGGGTCGGGCTACACCTTC	CASSQDSGSGYTF
-	TRBJ2-7	TRBV5-5	few	TGTGCCAGCAGCTTGGAGGCCTTCTACGAGCAGTACTTC	CASSLEAFYEQYF
-	TRBJ1-6	TRBV4-1	few	TGCGCCAGCAGCCAATTACAGGGATTCAATTCACCCCTCCACTTT	CASSQLQGFNSPLHF
TRBD1	TRBJ2-1	TRBV6-1	few	TGTGCCAGCAGTACAATAACAGGGACAGCCACCAAACACAATGAGCAGTTCTTC	CASSTITGTATKHNEQFF
TRBD2	TRBJ2-5	TRBV2	few	TGTGCCAGCAGCGACGGGACTAGCGGGACCCAAGAGACCCAGTACTTC	CASSDGTSGTQETQYF
-	TRBJ2-2	TRBV19	-	TGTGCCAGTAGTATGGTCGGCGCCGGGGAGCTGTTTTTT	CASSMVGAGELFF
-	TRBJ2-7	TRBV6-1	-	TGTGCCAGCAGCCTTACGACAGGCCCATCCTACGAGCAGTACTTC	CASSLTTGPSYEQYF
-	TRBJ2-7	TRBV30	-	TGTGCCTGGAGTAGGTTAAGCTCCTACGAGCAGTACTTC	CAWSRLSSYEQYF
TRBD2	TRBJ2-5	TRBV20-1	-	TGCAGTGCTAGAGATCGGACTAGCGCGAAAGAGACCCAGTACTTC	CSARDRTSAKETQYF
-	TRBJ2-1	TRBV7-9	few	TGTGCCAGCAGCTGGACCAATAGTGAGCAGTTCTTC	CASSWTNSEQFF
-	TRBJ2-3	TRBV25-1	-	TGTGCCAGCAGTGACACTGCAGATACGCAGTATTTT	CASSDTADTQYF
-	TRBJ2-7	TRBV5-1	few	TGCGCCAGCAGCACCCACTACGAGCAGTACTTC	CASSTHYEQYF
-	TRBJ2-3	TRBV25-1	-	TGTGCCAGCAGTGTCGGGGGCATGACAGATACGCAGTATTTT	CASSVGGMTDTQYF
-	TRBJ1-2	TRBV20-1	-	TGCAGTGCTAGAGATCCGGCCGTCTATGGCTACACCTTC	CSARDPAVYGYTF
-	TRBJ1-1	TRBV5-1	many	TGCGCCAGCAGCCCCGGGGGGGGCGCTGAAGCTTTCTTT	CASSPGGGAEAFF
TRBD2	TRBJ2-7	TRBV7-9	-	TGTGCCAGCAGCTTAGCGGCTAGCGGGAGGTACGAGCAGTACTTC	CASSLAASGRYEQYF
-	TRBJ2-5	TRBV6-1	-	TGTGCCAGCAGTGAATGGGCCCTACGGGAAGAGACCCAGTACTTC	CASSEWALREETQYF
TRBD2	TRBJ2-1	TRBV4-1	many	TGCGCCAGCAGCCAAGGGACTAGCGGGAGGGTGTTCTACAATGAGCAGTTCTTC	CASSQGTSGRVFYNEQFF
TRBD2	TRBJ2-1	TRBV14	few	TGTGCCAGCAGCATAGGACTAGCGGAGCAGTTCTTC	CASSIGLAEQFF
-	TRBJ1-5	TRBV6-1	-	TGTGCCAGCGGCCCGGGGGGGGGTCAGCCCCAGCATTTT	CASGPGGGQPQHF
-	TRBJ1-6	TRBV6-5	few	TGTGCCAGCAGTTACTCGAACGGGTTGAATTCACCCCTCCACTTT	CASSYSNGLNSPLHF
TRBD2	TRBJ2-2	TRBV7-9	-	TGTGCCAGCAGCCATAGCGGGAGAGGCACCGGGGAGCTGTTTTTT	CASSHSGRGTGELFF
-	TRBJ1-2	TRBV2	few	TGTGCCAGCCTTTATGAGAACTATGGCTACACCTTC	CASLYENYGYTF
TRBD1	TRBJ1-1	TRBV10-3	few	TGTGCCATCAGTGACGAGGGGGCGCGGACTGAAGCTTTCTTT	CAISDEGARTEAFF
-	TRBJ1-1	TRBV12-3/TRBV12-4	few	TGTGCCAGCAGGAAAGACAGCATGAACACTGAAGCTTTCTTT	CASRKDSMNTEAFF
-	TRBJ1-6	TRBV4-1	many	TGCGCCAGCAGCCAAACGGCCTCCAATTCACCCCTCCACTTT	CASSQTASNSPLHF
-	TRBJ1-1	TRBV29-1	many	TGCAGCGTTGAACCAGGGACTGAAGCTTTCTTT	CSVEPGTEAFF
TRBD1	TRBJ2-7	TRBV11-2	many	TGTGCCAGCAGCTTCGGACAGGGGAGGTACGAGCAGTACTTC	CASSFGQGRYEQYF
TRBD2	TRBJ2-5	TRBV7-9	-	TGTGCCAGCAGCTGGGGGGGGTTGGAGACCCAGTACTTC	CASSWGGLETQYF
-	TRBJ2-7	TRBV20-1	-	TGCAGTGCTAGAGATATTCTGGGAGCGGGCTTCTCCTACGAGCAGTACTTC	CSARDILGAGFSYEQYF
-	TRBJ1-2	TRBV27	-	TGTGCCAGCAGTTTAGGCATCGGATATGGCTACACCTTC	CASSLGIGYGYTF
-	TRBJ2-7	TRBV12-3/TRBV12-4	-	TGTGCCAGCAGGGGCGGGGACTTGTACTTC	CASRGGDLYF
-	TRBJ2-3	TRBV4-2	once	TGTGCCAGCAGCCAAGATGGGGGCACAGATACGCAGTATTTT	CASSQDGGTDTQYF
TRBD1	TRBJ2-7	TRBV30	-	TGTGCCTGGAGGACTCAGGGGGACTACGAGCAGTACTTC	CAWRTQGDYEQYF
TRBD1	TRBJ1-4	TRBV9	few	TGTGCCAGCAGCTCTCGACAGGGCGGTGAAAAACTGTTTTTT	CASSSRQGGEKLFF
TRBD1	TRBJ2-1	TRBV5-6	-	TGTGCCAGCAGCGCAGGGGGCCGGGACAATGAGCAGTTCTTC	CASSAGGRDNEQFF
-	TRBJ1-2	TRBV27	few	TGTGCCAGCAGTTTATCTCTTAACTATGGCTACACCTTC	CASSLSLNYGYTF
TRBD2	TRBJ2-7	TRBV27	few	TGTGCCAGCAGTTTTACTAGCGGGATGCCCCTCGAGCAGTACTTC	CASSFTSGMPLEQYF
TRBD2	TRBJ2-2	TRBV7-7	few	TGTGCCAGCAGTCTAGCGGGAGGACGGGTGTCCGGGGAGCTGTTTTTT	CASSLAGGRVSGELFF
-	TRBJ1-2	TRBV12-3/TRBV12-4	few	TGTGCCAGCAGTTTAAAAGGCCCGAATGGGTACACCTTC	CASSLKGPNGYTF
-	TRBJ2-7	TRBV20-1	many	TGCAGTGCTAGAGGGGTTTCGGTCGAGGACTTCCCTAACGAGCAGTACTTC	CSARGVSVEDFPNEQYF
-	TRBJ2-3	TRBV2	-	TGTGCCAGCAGTGCGGCAGGGGGGACCGGAGATACGCAGTATTTT	CASSAAGGTGDTQYF
-	TRBJ2-7	TRBV20-1	few	TGCAGTGCCGGATTCAGCGCGAACTCCTACGAGCAGTACTTC	CSAGFSANSYEQYF
-	TRBJ2-7	TRBV20-1	few	TGCAGTGCTAGGGGTTCTGACTACGAGCAGTACTTC	CSARGSDYEQYF
-	TRBJ2-1	TRBV29-1	many	TGCAGCGTTGAAAGGGCACCCGAGCAGTTCTTC	CSVERAPEQFF